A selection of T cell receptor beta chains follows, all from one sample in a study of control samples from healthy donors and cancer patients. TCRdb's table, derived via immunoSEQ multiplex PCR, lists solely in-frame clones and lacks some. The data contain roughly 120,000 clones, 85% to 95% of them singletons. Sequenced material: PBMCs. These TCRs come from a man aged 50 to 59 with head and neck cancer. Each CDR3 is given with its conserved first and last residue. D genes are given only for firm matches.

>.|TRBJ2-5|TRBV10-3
CAISSREVGLSGQETQYF
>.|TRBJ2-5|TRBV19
CASSIRETQYF
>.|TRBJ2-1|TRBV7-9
CASSPRGGTYNEQFF
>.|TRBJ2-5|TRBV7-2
CASSLGLPETQYF
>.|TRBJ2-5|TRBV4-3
CASSQDRVPGKTQYF
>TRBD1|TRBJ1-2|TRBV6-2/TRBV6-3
CASSRGTGGPNYGYTF
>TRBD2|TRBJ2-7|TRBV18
CAGTAGGGHEQYF
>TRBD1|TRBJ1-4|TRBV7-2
CASSFGQGAEEKLFF
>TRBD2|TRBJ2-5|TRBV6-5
CASRGLAGKETQYF
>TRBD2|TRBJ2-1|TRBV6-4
CASSRTSGGPVGNEQFF
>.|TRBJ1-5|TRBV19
CASQSVLNQPQHF
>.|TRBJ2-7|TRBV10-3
CAISDGLVSYEQYF
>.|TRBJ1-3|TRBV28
CASSPLGSGNTIYF
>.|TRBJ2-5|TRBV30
CAWGAADQETQYF
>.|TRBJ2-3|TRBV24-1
CATGSQRGTQYF
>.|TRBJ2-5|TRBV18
CASSPSLGEETQYF
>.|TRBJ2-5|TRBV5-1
CASSKGVQETQYF
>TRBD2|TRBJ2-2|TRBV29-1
CSSYGGRGAARELFF
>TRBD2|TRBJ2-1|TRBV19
CASSKSGGALDEQFF
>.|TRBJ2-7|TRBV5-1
CARRMDRGSYEQYF
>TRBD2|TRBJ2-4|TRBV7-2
CASSFDGGAGAKNIQYF
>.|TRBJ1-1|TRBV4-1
CASSQTPSTEAFF
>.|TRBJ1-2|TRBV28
CASSFGVLGGTYGYTF
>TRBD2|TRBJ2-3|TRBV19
CASRITSGLYTDTQYF
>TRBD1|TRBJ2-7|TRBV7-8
CASFGAPGQGVEQYF
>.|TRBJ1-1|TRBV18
CASSPGRMNTEAFF
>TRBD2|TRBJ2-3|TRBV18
CASSPRTSGDADTQYF
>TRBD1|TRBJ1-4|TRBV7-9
CASSFLGTGTNEKLFF
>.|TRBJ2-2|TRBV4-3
CASSHLAENTGELFF
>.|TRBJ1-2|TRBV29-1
CSVEVQTNYGYTF
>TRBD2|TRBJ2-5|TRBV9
CASSLSWTSGGAGETQYF
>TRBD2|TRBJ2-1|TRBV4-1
CASSGGGWAYNEQFF
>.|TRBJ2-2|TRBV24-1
CATSAGPGELFF
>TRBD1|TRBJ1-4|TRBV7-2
CASSLQGAGEKLFF
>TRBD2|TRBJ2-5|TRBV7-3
CASSPLAGGLETQYF
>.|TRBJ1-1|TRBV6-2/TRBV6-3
CASSYSSGRTIAEAFF
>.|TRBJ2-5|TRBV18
CASSPLTQETQYF
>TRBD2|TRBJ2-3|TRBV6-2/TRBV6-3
CASSTNSGGAAWTDTQYF
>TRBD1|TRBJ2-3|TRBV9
CASSVAGQGADTQYF
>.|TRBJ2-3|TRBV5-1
CASRESFRGATDTQYF
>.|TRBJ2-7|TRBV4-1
CASSQVGAGSYEQYF
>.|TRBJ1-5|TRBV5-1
CASSLSGSNQPQHF
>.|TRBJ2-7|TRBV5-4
CASSVGQNYEQYF
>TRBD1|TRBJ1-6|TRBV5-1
CASSLVFRGQGASPLHF
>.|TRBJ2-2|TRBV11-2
CASSLGAARGNTGELFF
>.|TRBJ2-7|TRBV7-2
CASSRDRRAYEQYF
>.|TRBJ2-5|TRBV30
CAWSGTVGQETQYF
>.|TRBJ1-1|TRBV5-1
CASSSITGNTEAFF
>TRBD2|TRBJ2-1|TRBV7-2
CASSSRRLAGKDEQFF
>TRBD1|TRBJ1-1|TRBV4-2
CASSQGGQGGGEAFF
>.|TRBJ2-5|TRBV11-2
CASSLGIQETQYF
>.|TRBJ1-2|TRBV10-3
CAISDSAVYGYTF